This is a list of T cell receptor beta chains from one sample in a study of cytomegalovirus exposure and HLA in healthy donors. Some clones are missing from TCRdb's copy, which holds only in-frame ones; the method was immunoSEQ multiplex PCR. In total, the table holds about 150,000 clones. The sequenced material came from PBMCs. These receptors were collected from a woman aged 45-65 years in good health and CMV-seronegative. The CDR3 runs from the conserved cysteine through the conserved F or W. A D gene is named only where the DNA matches it firmly.

j_call,d_call,v_call,cdr3_aa,cdr3_nt
TRBJ2-7,NA,TRBV13,CASSQPLQGWEQYF,TGTGCCAGCAGCCAACCCTTACAGGGTTGGGAGCAGTACTTC
TRBJ2-5,NA,TRBV29-1,CSVIMYQETQYF,TGCAGCGTTATCATGTACCAAGAGACCCAGTACTTC
TRBJ2-7,NA,TRBV7-8,CASSLGAYEQYF,TGTGCCAGCAGCTTAGGCGCCTACGAGCAGTACTTC
TRBJ2-5,NA,TRBV5-6,CASSVQGWETQYF,TGTGCCAGCAGCGTTCAGGGATGGGAGACCCAGTACTTC
TRBJ2-7,NA,TRBV5-6,CASSPMLKGTGVYEQYF,TGTGCCAGCAGCCCAATGTTAAAAGGGACTGGGGTATACGAGCAGTACTTC
TRBJ1-3,TRBD1,TRBV6-1,CASSEATGEIGNTIYF,TGTGCCAGCAGTGAAGCGACAGGGGAGATTGGAAACACCATATATTTT
TRBJ2-7,NA,TRBV27,CASSNRAGSSYEQYF,TGTGCCAGCAGTAATCGGGCGGGGAGCTCCTACGAGCAGTACTTC
TRBJ2-3,TRBD2,TRBV27,CASSFGSGGADTQYF,TGTGCCAGCAGTTTTGGTAGCGGGGGTGCAGATACGCAGTATTTT
TRBJ2-5,TRBD2,TRBV7-6,CASSISGRAGETQYF,TGTGCCAGCAGCATTAGCGGGAGGGCCGGTGAGACCCAGTACTTC
TRBJ1-1,NA,TRBV14,CASSQDLSGHPFF,TGTGCCAGCAGCCAAGACCTTTCGGGACACCCTTTCTTT
TRBJ1-2,TRBD1,TRBV4-1,CASSLGTVDYGYTF,TGCGCCAGCAGCCTCGGGACAGTAGACTATGGCTACACCTTC
TRBJ1-2,TRBD1,TRBV10-3,CAITRTGRGYTF,TGTGCCATCACCAGGACAGGGAGGGGCTACACCTTC
TRBJ2-5,NA,TRBV5-1,CASGYGGRETQYF,TGCGCCAGCGGTTACGGGGGAAGAGAGACCCAGTACTTC
TRBJ1-6,TRBD1,TRBV30,CAWIRHRGNWNSPLHF,TGTGCCTGGATAAGACACAGGGGGAATTGGAATTCACCCCTCCACTTT
TRBJ1-1,NA,TRBV9,CASGHSSTEAFF,TGTGCCAGCGGACATTCGAGCACTGAAGCTTTCTTT
TRBJ2-5,NA,TRBV18,CASSQVAPPVETQYF,TGTGCCAGCTCCCAAGTCGCGCCCCCGGTGGAGACCCAGTACTTC
TRBJ2-5,TRBD2,TRBV9,CASSGLAGGGETQYF,TGTGCCAGCAGCGGACTAGCGGGAGGAGGGGAGACCCAGTACTTC
TRBJ2-1,TRBD2,TRBV6-5,CASSRLAGNEQFF,TGTGCCAGCAGCCGACTAGCGGGCAATGAGCAGTTCTTC
TRBJ2-5,TRBD1,TRBV18,CASSSGTGDGGAQETQYF,TGTGCCAGCTCATCCGGGACAGGGGACGGAGGGGCCCAGGAGACCCAGTACTTC
TRBJ2-3,TRBD2,TRBV9,CASSASGRADTQYF,TGTGCCAGCAGCGCTAGCGGGAGGGCAGATACGCAGTATTTT
TRBJ2-7,NA,TRBV11-2,CASSLGGHYYEQYF,TGTGCCAGCAGCTTGGGAGGACACTACTACGAGCAGTACTTC
TRBJ2-7,NA,TRBV7-9,CASSLATYEQYF,TGTGCCAGCAGCTTAGCTACCTACGAGCAGTACTTC
TRBJ2-5,TRBD1,TRBV6-1,CASRWTGEAGEQYF,TGTGCCAGCAGATGGACAGGGGAGGCGGGTGAGCAGTACTTC
TRBJ1-4,NA,TRBV7-9,CASSLGQPGGEKLFF,TGTGCCAGCAGCTTAGGACAGCCCGGGGGTGAAAAACTGTTTTTT
TRBJ2-7,TRBD1,TRBV29-1,CSVESGAGGYEQYF,TGCAGCGTTGAGAGTGGGGCAGGGGGCTACGAGCAGTACTTC
TRBJ2-5,NA,TRBV18,CASSQGQGGETQYF,TGTGCCAGCTCACAGGGCCAGGGAGGAGAGACCCAGTACTTC
TRBJ1-3,NA,TRBV2,CASSEDEGAGNTIYF,TGTGCCAGCAGTGAAGACGAAGGGGCTGGAAACACCATATATTTT
TRBJ2-1,TRBD1,TRBV11-2,CASSLTGEGNEQFF,TGTGCCAGCAGCTTGACAGGGGAAGGCAATGAGCAGTTCTTC
TRBJ1-5,NA,TRBV5-1,CASSPDSNQPQHF,TGCGCCAGCAGCCCGGACAGTAATCAGCCCCAGCATTTT
TRBJ2-7,NA,TRBV7-5,CARSLSTFVLYCSYEQYF,TGTGCCAGAAGCTTATCCACCTTCGTCCTGTACTGCTCCTACGAGCAGTACTTC
TRBJ1-5,NA,TRBV30,CAWSSEGNQPQHF,TGTGCCTGGAGTTCCGAGGGCAATCAGCCCCAGCATTTT
TRBJ1-3,TRBD1,TRBV6-6,CASSYDRGPGNTIYF,TGTGCCAGCAGTTACGACAGGGGGCCTGGAAACACCATATATTTT
TRBJ1-5,NA,TRBV5-1,CASSLATGSNQPQHF,TGCGCCAGCAGCTTGGCGACTGGGAGCAATCAGCCCCAGCATTTT
TRBJ2-5,NA,TRBV29-1,CSVEEVTTGTQYF,TGCAGCGTTGAAGAAGTTACTACGGGGACCCAGTACTTC
TRBJ2-7,NA,TRBV18,CASSRGAGSLEEQYF,TGTGCCAGCTCCCGGGGAGCGGGTAGCTTGGAAGAGCAGTACTTC
TRBJ2-1,TRBD2,TRBV7-9,CASSYPGSSGRWEQFF,TGTGCCAGCAGCTACCCGGGTAGTAGCGGGAGATGGGAGCAGTTCTTC
TRBJ2-7,TRBD2,TRBV19,CASSTSGPNEQYF,TGTGCCAGTAGTACTAGCGGGCCCAACGAGCAGTACTTC
TRBJ2-2,NA,TRBV11-1,CASSLSPIGELFF,TGTGCCAGCAGCTTATCCCCCATCGGGGAGCTGTTTTTT
TRBJ2-7,TRBD2,TRBV29-1,CSVEGLAGSYEQYF,TGCAGCGTTGAAGGACTAGCGGGTTCCTACGAGCAGTACTTC
TRBJ2-3,TRBD1,TRBV7-9,CASSSGTGEDTQYF,TGTGCCAGCAGCTCGGGGACAGGGGAAGATACGCAGTATTTT
TRBJ2-2,NA,TRBV6-4,CASSGGDTGELFF,TGTGCCAGCAGCGGAGGGGACACCGGGGAGCTGTTTTTT
TRBJ1-3,NA,TRBV6-5,CASSPKREAGNTIYF,TGTGCCAGCAGTCCTAAACGTGAAGCTGGAAACACCATATATTTT
TRBJ1-2,NA,TRBV9,CASSAGLGRRYGYTF,TGTGCCAGCAGCGCGGGACTCGGAAGGAGGTATGGCTACACCTTC
TRBJ2-3,NA,TRBV10-3,CAISESAGWYDTQYF,TGTGCCATCAGTGAGTCGGCAGGGTGGTACGATACGCAGTATTTT
TRBJ1-2,TRBD1,TRBV25-1,CASGPTGVTGYTF,TGTGCCAGCGGGCCGACAGGGGTAACTGGCTACACCTTC
TRBJ2-5,NA,TRBV2,CASSDQQYQETQYF,TGTGCCAGCAGTGATCAACAGTACCAAGAGACCCAGTACTTC
TRBJ2-7,NA,TRBV11-2,CASSLPTQAYGQYF,TGTGCCAGCAGCCTGCCGACCCAGGCCTACGGGCAGTACTTC
TRBJ1-5,TRBD1,TRBV28,CASSNPTGGSNQPQHF,TGTGCCAGCAGCAATCCTACAGGGGGAAGCAATCAGCCCCAGCATTTT
TRBJ2-7,TRBD2,TRBV5-1,CASSLASSGSSEQYF,TGCGCCAGCAGCTTGGCTTCTAGCGGGAGTTCCGAGCAGTACTTC
TRBJ2-5,NA,TRBV5-5,CASSLGQSQETQYF,TGTGCCAGCAGCTTGGGACAGAGCCAAGAGACCCAGTACTTC
TRBJ2-1,NA,TRBV9,CASSVSGTSYNEQFF,TGTGCCAGCAGCGTCTCAGGAACCTCCTACAATGAGCAGTTCTTC
TRBJ2-1,TRBD2,TRBV7-9,CASSPRLAGAYNEQFF,TGTGCCAGCAGCCCACGTTTGGCGGGAGCCTACAATGAGCAGTTCTTC
TRBJ2-5,TRBD1,TRBV10-3,CAISEGTGQGIGETQYF,TGTGCCATCAGTGAGGGGACCGGACAGGGGATTGGAGAGACCCAGTACTTC
TRBJ2-3,NA,TRBV11-1,CASSSLTDSGTDTQYF,TGTGCCAGCAGCTCCTTGACAGACTCTGGCACAGATACGCAGTATTTT